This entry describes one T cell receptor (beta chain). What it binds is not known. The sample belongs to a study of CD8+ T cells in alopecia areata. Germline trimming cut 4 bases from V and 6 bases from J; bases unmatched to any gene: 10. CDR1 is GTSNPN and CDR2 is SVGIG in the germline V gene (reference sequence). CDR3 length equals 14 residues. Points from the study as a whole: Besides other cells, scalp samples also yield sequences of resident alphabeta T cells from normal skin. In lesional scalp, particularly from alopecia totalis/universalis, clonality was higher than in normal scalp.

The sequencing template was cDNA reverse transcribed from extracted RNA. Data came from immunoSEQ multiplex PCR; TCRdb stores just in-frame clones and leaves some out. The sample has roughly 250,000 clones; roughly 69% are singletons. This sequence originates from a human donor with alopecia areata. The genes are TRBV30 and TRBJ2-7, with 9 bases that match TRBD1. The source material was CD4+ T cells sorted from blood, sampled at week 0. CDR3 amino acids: CAWKPGQGLSEQYF. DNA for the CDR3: TGTGCCTGGAAGCCGGGACAGGGATTGTCCGAGCAGTACTTC. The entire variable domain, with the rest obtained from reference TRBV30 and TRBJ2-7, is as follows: SQTIHQWPATLVQPVGSPLSLECTVEGTSNPNLYWYRQAAGRGLQLLFYSVGIGQISSEVPQNLSASRPQDRQFILSSKKLLLSDSGFYLCAWKPGQGLSEQYFGPGTRLTVT.